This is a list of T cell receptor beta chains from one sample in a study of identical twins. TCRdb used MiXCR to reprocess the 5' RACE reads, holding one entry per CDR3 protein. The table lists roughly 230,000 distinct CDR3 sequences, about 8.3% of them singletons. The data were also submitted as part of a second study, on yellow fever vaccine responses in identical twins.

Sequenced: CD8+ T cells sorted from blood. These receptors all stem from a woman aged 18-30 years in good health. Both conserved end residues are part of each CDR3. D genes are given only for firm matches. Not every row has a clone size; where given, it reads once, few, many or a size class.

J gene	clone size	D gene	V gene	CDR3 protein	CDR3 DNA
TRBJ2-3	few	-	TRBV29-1	CSVRAPDTQYF	TGCAGCGTTCGAGCTCCAGATACGCAGTATTTT
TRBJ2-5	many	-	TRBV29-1	CSVRSLEGTQYF	TGCAGCGTCAGGTCACTCGAGGGGACCCAGTACTTC
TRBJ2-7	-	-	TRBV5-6	CASSLIEGGVHYEQYF	TGTGCCAGCAGCTTGATAGAGGGGGGCGTTCACTACGAGCAGTACTTC
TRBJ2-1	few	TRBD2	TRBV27	CASSLRGLPYNEQFF	TGTGCCAGCAGTCTGAGGGGACTACCCTACAATGAGCAGTTCTTC
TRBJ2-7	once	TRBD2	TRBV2	CASNGRGGYEQYF	TGTGCCAGCAACGGGAGGGGGGGCTACGAGCAGTACTTC
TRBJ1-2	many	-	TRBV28	CASSPGGANYGYTF	TGTGCCAGCAGTCCGGGGGGGGCTAACTATGGCTACACCTTC
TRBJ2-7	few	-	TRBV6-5	CASSYSMPLGPNYEQYF	TGTGCCAGCAGTTACTCGATGCCGTTGGGACCCAACTACGAGCAGTACTTC
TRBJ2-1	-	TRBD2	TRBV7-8	CASSLAEQLAGVLNEQFF	TGTGCCAGCAGCTTAGCTGAGCAACTAGCGGGAGTATTAAATGAGCAGTTCTTC
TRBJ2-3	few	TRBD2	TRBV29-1	CSVGRTSGTDTQYF	TGCAGCGTTGGAAGGACTAGCGGGACAGATACGCAGTATTTT
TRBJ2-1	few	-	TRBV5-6	CASSLWRAHSYNEQFF	TGTGCCAGCAGCTTGTGGAGAGCGCACTCCTACAATGAGCAGTTCTTC
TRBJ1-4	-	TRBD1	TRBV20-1	CSARATGWDRNEEKLFF	TGCAGTGCTAGGGCGACAGGGTGGGATCGGAATGAGGAAAAACTGTTTTTT
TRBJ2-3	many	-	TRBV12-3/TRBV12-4	CASSSTSDTQYF	TGTGCCAGCAGTAGCACCTCAGATACGCAGTATTTT
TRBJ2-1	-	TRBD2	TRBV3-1	CASSRRVIGAGGRSEQFF	TGTGCCAGCAGCCGACGCGTCATCGGGGCGGGGGGCCGCAGTGAGCAGTTCTTC
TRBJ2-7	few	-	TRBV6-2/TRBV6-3	CASSWVGVPDYEQYF	TGTGCCAGCAGTTGGGTAGGGGTCCCTGACTACGAGCAGTACTTC
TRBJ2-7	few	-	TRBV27	CASRDSSVSYEQYF	TGTGCCAGCAGGGACAGCTCAGTTTCCTACGAGCAGTACTTC
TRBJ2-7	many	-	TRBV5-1	CASRGDTSYEQYF	TGCGCCAGCAGAGGGGACACCTCCTACGAGCAGTACTTC
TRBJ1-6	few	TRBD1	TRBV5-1	CASSLGTDSNSPLHF	TGCGCCAGCAGCCTAGGGACAGACTCTAATTCACCCCTCCACTTT
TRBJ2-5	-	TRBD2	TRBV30	CAWGWGGETQYF	TGTGCCTGGGGCTGGGGAGGGGAGACCCAGTACTTC
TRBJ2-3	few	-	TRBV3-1	CASSQVAYSDTQYF	TGTGCCAGCAGCCAAGTAGCGTACTCGGATACGCAGTATTTT
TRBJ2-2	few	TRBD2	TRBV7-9	CASRYTSGTNTGELFF	TGTGCCAGTCGATACACTAGCGGAACGAACACCGGGGAGCTGTTTTTT
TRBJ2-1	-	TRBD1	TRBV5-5	CASSLEDRGLYNEQFF	TGTGCCAGCAGCTTGGAGGACAGGGGATTGTACAATGAGCAGTTCTTC
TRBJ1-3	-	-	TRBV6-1	CASRQPQVSSGNTIYF	TGTGCCAGCAGACAACCACAGGTCTCCTCTGGAAACACCATATATTTT
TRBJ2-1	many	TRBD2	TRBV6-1	CASSEAGGSYNEQFF	TGTGCCAGCAGTGAGGCGGGAGGGTCCTACAATGAGCAGTTCTTC
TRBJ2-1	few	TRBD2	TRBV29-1	CSAGLVSYNEQFF	TGCAGCGCCGGACTAGTCTCCTACAATGAGCAGTTCTTC
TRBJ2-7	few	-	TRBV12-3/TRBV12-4	CASQSDSIGEQYF	TGTGCCAGCCAGTCGGACTCTATAGGGGAGCAGTACTTC